This T cell receptor beta chain comes out of a study of blood T cells in healthy people across ages. About the study: The capture of about one barcoded beta molecule per two T cells was achieved by template switching. Regarding the study as a whole: Per million T cells, the diversity of TCR beta decreased roughly linearly as age advanced. No conclusive comparison of naive versus antigen-experienced cells was possible with unsorted PBMCs.

A sample-barcoded 5' primer and a J-beta primer mix were used in a second PCR of about 6 to 12 cycles. Each CDR3 protein is one row after TCRdb ran MiXCR on the 5' RACE reads. This sample has hundreds of thousands of distinct CDR3 sequences, with about 52% found just once. This clonotype has only a few counts. The antigen remains unidentified. Germline and junction disagree at one end, which may indicate a read error. The CDR3 length is 15 residues. CDR1 SNHLY and CDR2 FYNNEI come from the germline V gene. Extractions gave at least 5.5 micrograms of total RNA per sample. This clonotype originated in a woman aged 60-75 years in good health. This chain links TRBV2 with TRBJ1-2, with 7 bases matching TRBD1. Material for sequencing was blood. CDR3 nucleotides: TGTGCCAGCAGCGAAGTAAAAGGGGGCTCTCATGGCTACACCTTC. Encoded protein: CASSEVKGGSHGYTF.